This TCR beta chain was captured in a study of cytomegalovirus exposure and HLA in healthy donors (dated by TCRdb to the late 2010s). Looking at the study overall: An earlier analysis of approximately 640 of the donors reported more than 250 Gb of sequence data and roughly 110 million unique TCR beta sequences from 150 million to 200 million T cells. An early release that covered about 600 HLA-typed donors contained approximately 300 gigabases of sequencing data and some 87 million unique TCR sequences. Among the roughly 390 genotyped donors, more than 70% belonged to the genetic ancestry cluster associated with self-reported Caucasian donors. The study was designed to test whether signatures of past pathogen exposure could be identified by cataloging public T cell receptors. Using immunosequencing, the study profiled T cell repertoires from 666 subjects and related those repertoires to cytomegalovirus serostatus. Besides the first cohort of under 700 subjects, a separate validation cohort made up of 120 or so different subjects was used. High-throughput TCR immunosequencing, statistical association of individual TCRs with disease status, and machine learning were combined to predict cytomegalovirus infection status. A later analysis re-examined previously published TCR beta repertoires from about 670 donors and added high-resolution HLA genotyping to investigate patterns of TCR occurrence. Rather than using new phenotypic data, the later analysis identified candidate immune exposures from TCR beta sequences and from how often those sequences occurred across donors. In an earlier analysis of over 550 of the donors, high-throughput TCR beta sequencing was used to judge whether each TCR beta V gene segment behaved as functional or pseudogenic. Donor age, sex, ethnicity and CMV serostatus were collected together with the repertoire data. Genome-wide SNP genotypes for about 55% of the roughly 670 donors were used in a later genetic analysis, which treated that subset as a discovery cohort. Every repertoire in the discovery cohort had been generated on one and the same sequencing platform. Both class I and class II loci were covered by HLA typing, at four-digit resolution. Typing coverage differed by locus: A, B, C, DRB1 and DQB1 were typed in roughly 620-630 donors, DQA1 in 522, DPA1 in over 600, and DPB1 in 472. Five DR-DQ haplotypes were treated as single units for association and clustering because of strong linkage in the cohort. On average, around 200,000 unique TCR beta nucleotide sequences were sequenced per donor among a few hundred genotyped donors of the cohort, with around 19% of those sequences being non-productive. Study-wide findings and limitations: Only TCR beta chains were sequenced in this cohort, and the absence of alpha or paired-chain data limited detectable features. The authors suggested that the approach could potentially be extended to other disease states and immunological phenotypes. A later analysis found that most CMV-associated TCR beta chains appeared HLA-restricted, with HLA associations seemingly driven largely by CMV exposure. Roughly uniform sequencing depth across donors was assumed in presence/absence analyses, although this assumption may not hold. The earlier analysis of 587 of the donors excluded 15 to 20 rarely observed V segments, including chromosome 9 orphons, because counts were too low. In a later analysis, several top co-occurrence clusters were reported to appear linked to parvovirus B19, influenza, CMV and Epstein-Barr virus. In an earlier analysis of roughly 560 of the donors, most TCR beta V segments were observed in productive rearrangements about 90% or about 30% of the time, broadly matching IMGT annotations. Correlated functional status among segregating V segments might reflect linkage disequilibrium, but an unknown experimental factor could not be ruled out. Most TCR sequences were observed very rarely across donors, whereas some public TCRs were present in many individuals. A group of highly shared sequence variants was considered likely to be a technical artifact of the sequencing pipeline. For the cohort, immune exposure information was limited to CMV serostatus. HLA typing was unavailable for some donors at each locus, so association tests used only the typed subset. The classifier was reported to diagnose cytomegalovirus status with high specificity and sensitivity in both the original cohort and the validation cohort. A further reported finding was that TCR beta sequences accurately predicted the HLA-A and HLA-B alleles for most subjects in the first cohort. A later genetic analysis associated a missense DCLRE1C variant with V-gene and J-gene trimming of TCR beta chains, and an independent cohort replicated the association. A few of the identified cytomegalovirus-associated TCR beta chains were confirmed in vitro to be specific for cytomegalovirus antigens. According to a later genetic analysis, donors in an Asian-associated ancestry cluster had fewer N-insertions in productive TCRs than the approximately 700-donor mean. In a later analysis, the rate of TCR association differed among HLA loci, with DRB1 alleles having the most associated TCRs and HLA-C alleles having the fewest. Some IMGT-functional V segments, including TRBV6-2 and TRBV6-3, could not be distinguished by the 87-base-pair reads and were therefore excluded. When HLA alleles, especially DR and DQ, strongly co-occurred, attributing TCR associations to individual alleles was difficult. A total of 150 or so TCR beta chains were listed by the study as associated with cytomegalovirus. Specific HLA alleles were associated with 15,000 to 20,000 TCR beta sequences at a false discovery rate of 0.05 in a later analysis. A later analysis found that HLA-associated TCR beta chains were more clonally expanded and had lower generation probabilities than equally common non-associated chains.

The CDR3 measures 18 amino acids from cysteine to phenylalanine. Of the read, only the CDR3 DNA is kept; its 54 bases are in frame from base 1. V trim: 5 bases; J trim: 2 bases; unmatched bases: 7. CDR1 MGHRA and CDR2 YSYEKL were looked up in the germline V gene. Comment on this clone: It has no known antigen specificity. No base quality information exists; no much larger clone differs at one position.

The cohort was made up of roughly 670 healthy bone marrow donors. All cohort members were sampled while nominally healthy, although unrecorded immune exposures were likely present. The donor tested CMV seronegative, placing the donor among the approximately 400 seronegative members of the cohort. A peripheral blood sample was provided by each donor, and peripheral blood mononuclear cells were used for TCR beta sequencing. Genomic DNA extraction from the blood cell samples was performed with the Qiagen DNeasy Blood Extraction Kit. Preparation of the library involved the immunoSEQ multiplex PCR assay. A mixture of 60 forward primers for TCR Vbeta segments and 13 reverse primers for TCR Jbeta segments was used in the multiplex PCR. The CDR3 region of rearranged TCR beta genes was amplified from genomic DNA by a multiplex PCR assay. The Illumina HiSeq System was used to sequence the amplified TCR beta libraries as 87-base-pair reads. In the original analysis: A later analysis counted approximately 74 million unique TCR beta chains across the 666 repertoires, and 9.5 million to 11 million of these chains were shared by at least two donors. To remove PCR and sequencing errors, raw reads were error-corrected and collapsed into unique sequences using a nearest-neighbor algorithm that merged closely related sequences. CDR3 sequences were aligned to IMGT reference sequences to assign V, D and J gene segments. For a sequence to be retained, a match of at least six nucleotides to both a V gene segment and a J gene segment was required. Rearrangements were called productive when the CDR3 lacked stop codons and stayed in frame with V and J; all others were non-productive. Following IMGT convention, CDR3 was defined as the stretch from the second conserved V-encoded cysteine to the conserved J-encoded phenylalanine. The earlier analysis of 587 of the donors excluded sequences that lacked an unambiguous match to a single V gene segment. In an earlier analysis of some 590 of the donors, V segments were called functional above 56.7% productive rearrangements and were called segregating when the between-donor standard deviation exceeded 5%. To diagnose cytomegalovirus status from the catalog of TCR beta chain sequences, a statistical classification framework was built. In a later analysis, TCR nucleotide sequences were compared against IMGT/GENE-DB human TR gene sequences so that V and J genes could be assigned. Using the TCRdist pipeline, a later analysis assigned CDR3 sequences along with most-parsimonious VDJ recombination scenarios. In a later analysis, every TCR beta chain was defined by the combination of its CDR3 amino acid sequence and its V-gene family, and reads without a unique V-gene family were dropped. To address suspected cross-contamination and a sequencing artifact, a later analysis removed around 590 highly shared, low-generation-probability nucleotide sequences. For each public chain, a later analysis derived a clonal expansion index from normalized ranks of inferred template counts within each repertoire. In a later analysis, generation probabilities were computed using a VDJ recombination model fitted to out-of-frame rearrangements, and the results were checked against IGoR. In a later analysis, hypergeometric tests were used to score TCR-TCR, TCR-HLA and TCR-CMV co-occurrence, with a repertoire-size bias correction applied to TCR pairs. In a later analysis, false discovery rates were estimated by permuting HLA or CMV assignments 20 times. In a later analysis, co-occurring TCRs were grouped with DBSCAN, and TCRdist sequence similarity was added when clustering was performed within HLA-allele-positive subsets. Co-occurrence clustering excluded repertoires with fewer than 30,000 or more than 120,000 public chains, plus five with anomalous nucleotide sharing. The immuneACCESS repertoire file appears here via TCRdb, limited to in-frame rearrangements. These files lack a portion of the clones; in checked studies, under half of the deficit traces to unresolved V genes, and the cause of the others is not known. V, J and clone size are those of that table, while D and trimming were read from the DNA. Here the sample has more than 45,000 clones; approximately 82% occur a single time. Of the sample, about 3.1% is held by the ten largest clones.

The sample taken for sequencing was PBMCs. This chain joins TRBV4-1 to TRBJ2-2; TRBD2 matches 14 bases in the middle. The source of this sequence is a man aged 50 to 59 in good health and CMV-seronegative. The CDR3 protein is CASSITGLAGANTGELFF. The base sequence is TGCGCCAGCAGCATAACGGGACTAGCGGGGGCAAACACCGGGGAGCTGTTTTTT.